The rows below give T cell receptor beta chains drawn from one sample of a study of CD8 T cells in ankylosing spondylitis. TCRdb ran MiXCR on the 5' RACE reads and lists one entry per CDR3 protein. The sample records about 340,000 distinct CDR3 sequences, roughly 15% being singletons. Specimen: blood, either unsorted or a sorted T cell fraction (not recorded which). Receptors were obtained from a male donor with ankylosing spondylitis or in good health (not recorded which). CDR3s include the opening cysteine and the closing phenylalanine or tryptophan. The D gene is left open where the match is weak. Not every row has a clone size; where given, it reads once, few, many or a size class.

D: -; J: TRBJ2-2; size: -; V: TRBV25-1; CDR3: CASSGVWGQVDSINTGELFF; DNA: TGTGCCAGCAGTGGAGTTTGGGGGCAGGTTGACTCTATTAACACCGGGGAGCTGTTTTTT
D: -; J: TRBJ2-7; size: -; V: TRBV10-3; CDR3: CAINDRAEKGEQYF; DNA: TGTGCCATCAATGACCGGGCCGAAAAGGGGGAGCAGTACTTC
D: -; J: TRBJ1-1; size: few; V: TRBV29-1; CDR3: CSVESQMNTEAFF; DNA: TGCAGCGTTGAGTCCCAAATGAACACTGAAGCTTTCTTT
D: -; J: TRBJ2-5; size: -; V: TRBV5-1; CDR3: CASSFTSLGQGTQYF; DNA: TGCGCCAGCAGCTTCACTAGCCTGGGGCAAGGGACCCAGTACTTC
D: TRBD2; J: TRBJ2-1; size: -; V: TRBV4-2; CDR3: CASSQGAGGRGNEQFF; DNA: TGTGCCAGCAGCCAAGGAGCGGGGGGGCGGGGGAATGAGCAGTTCTTC
D: TRBD2; J: TRBJ2-7; size: -; V: TRBV15; CDR3: CATSREASGLYEQYF; DNA: TGTGCCACCAGCAGAGAGGCTAGCGGTCTCTACGAGCAGTACTTC
D: -; J: TRBJ2-2; size: -; V: TRBV6-1; CDR3: CASSGDTLFTGELFF; DNA: TGTGCCAGCAGTGGGGACACCTTATTCACCGGGGAGCTGTTTTTT
D: TRBD1; J: TRBJ1-4; size: few; V: TRBV12-3/TRBV12-4; CDR3: CASSPLQGASTNEKLFF; DNA: TGTGCCAGCAGTCCTTTACAGGGGGCGTCTACTAATGAAAAACTGTTTTTT
D: -; J: TRBJ2-7; size: -; V: TRBV10-3; CDR3: CATSSTAYEQYF; DNA: TGTGCCACGTCCTCGACCGCCTACGAGCAGTACTTC
D: -; J: TRBJ2-5; size: -; V: TRBV20-1; CDR3: CSAGPGETQYF; DNA: TGCAGTGCTGGGCCCGGTGAGACCCAGTACTTC
D: -; J: TRBJ2-1; size: -; V: TRBV7-9; CDR3: CASTLGRSSYNEQFF; DNA: TGTGCCAGCACCCTCGGCCGGAGCTCCTACAATGAGCAGTTCTTC
D: -; J: TRBJ1-2; size: few; V: TRBV6-5; CDR3: CASSYEGQGYGYTF; DNA: TGTGCCAGCAGTTACGAGGGTCAGGGCTATGGCTACACCTTC
D: -; J: TRBJ2-1; size: few; V: TRBV20-1; CDR3: CSAQTTTGVTYNEQFF; DNA: TGCAGTGCACAGACTACAACGGGGGTCACCTACAATGAGCAGTTCTTC
D: TRBD1; J: TRBJ2-1; size: few; V: TRBV12-3/TRBV12-4; CDR3: CASTSRTGNYNEQFF; DNA: TGTGCCAGCACCTCCCGGACAGGGAACTACAATGAGCAGTTCTTC
D: TRBD2; J: TRBJ2-5; size: -; V: TRBV12-3/TRBV12-4; CDR3: CASTSAGGPGETQYF; DNA: TGTGCCAGCACCTCGGCGGGGGGCCCGGGAGAGACCCAGTACTTC
D: -; J: TRBJ2-5; size: -; V: TRBV7-9; CDR3: CASSLVRGQYQETQYF; DNA: TGTGCCAGCAGCTTAGTCCGGGGGCAGTACCAAGAGACCCAGTACTTC
D: -; J: TRBJ1-1; size: -; V: TRBV18; CDR3: CASSQKNTEAFF; DNA: TGTGCCAGCTCACAGAAGAACACTGAAGCTTTCTTT
D: -; J: TRBJ2-6; size: -; V: TRBV7-9; CDR3: CASSPDVLTF; DNA: TGTGCCAGCAGCCCAGACGTCCTGACTTTC
D: TRBD1; J: TRBJ1-5; size: -; V: TRBV6-7; CDR3: CASSSRDSLCNQPQHF; DNA: TGTGCCAGCAGTTCCCGGGACAGTTTATGCAATCAGCCCCAGCATTTT
D: TRBD2; J: TRBJ2-5; size: many; V: TRBV7-2; CDR3: CASTLGGRETQYF; DNA: TGTGCCAGCACCTTGGGGGGGAGGGAGACCCAGTACTTC
D: -; J: TRBJ2-1; size: few; V: TRBV9; CDR3: CASSVLSLGNEQFF; DNA: TGTGCCAGCAGCGTATTGTCGCTGGGGAATGAGCAGTTCTTC
D: TRBD2; J: TRBJ2-3; size: few; V: TRBV4-1; CDR3: CASSQVGVGRDTQYF; DNA: TGCGCCAGCAGCCAAGTAGGGGTCGGGAGGGATACGCAGTATTTT
D: -; J: TRBJ1-6; size: few; V: TRBV10-3; CDR3: CAISEGREVNSPLHF; DNA: TGTGCCATCAGTGAGGGCAGGGAGGTTAATTCACCCCTCCACTTT
D: -; J: TRBJ2-3; size: many; V: TRBV5-1; CDR3: CASSIGTHLRPDTQYF; DNA: TGCGCCAGCAGCATCGGGACCCATCTACGTCCAGATACGCAGTATTTT
D: -; J: TRBJ2-3; size: few; V: TRBV14; CDR3: CASSQDKASLGTDTQYF; DNA: TGTGCCAGCAGCCAAGATAAGGCTAGCCTCGGCACAGATACGCAGTATTTT
D: -; J: TRBJ2-1; size: many; V: TRBV5-1; CDR3: CASSLEGTLYNEQFF; DNA: TGCGCCAGCAGCTTGGAAGGGACCCTTTACAATGAGCAGTTCTTC
D: -; J: TRBJ1-4; size: -; V: TRBV11-1; CDR3: CASSLDGTRATNEKLFF; DNA: TGTGCCAGCAGCTTAGATGGGACCCGAGCAACTAATGAAAAACTGTTTTTT
D: -; J: TRBJ2-3; size: few; V: TRBV6-1; CDR3: CASSEAPGAAVWDTQYF; DNA: TGTGCCAGCAGTGAAGCGCCAGGGGCGGCGGTGTGGGATACGCAGTATTTT
D: -; J: TRBJ1-2; size: -; V: TRBV5-1; CDR3: CASSSTGNRSGYTF; DNA: TGCGCCAGCAGCTCTACGGGGAACAGGAGCGGCTACACCTTC
D: -; J: TRBJ2-2; size: -; V: TRBV7-9; CDR3: CASSKLSPNTGELFF; DNA: TGTGCCAGCAGCAAGCTTAGCCCCAACACCGGGGAGCTGTTTTTT
D: -; J: TRBJ2-5; size: few; V: TRBV10-3; CDR3: CAISAPEVDGETQYF; DNA: TGTGCCATCAGTGCTCCCGAGGTAGACGGTGAGACCCAGTACTTC
D: -; J: TRBJ2-2; size: many; V: TRBV5-1; CDR3: CASSYDGLNTGELFF; DNA: TGCGCCAGCAGCTATGACGGCTTGAACACCGGGGAGCTGTTTTTT
D: TRBD2; J: TRBJ2-7; size: few; V: TRBV6-5; CDR3: CASSSPRSSGRSSYEQYF; DNA: TGTGCCAGCAGTTCCCCTCGCAGTAGCGGGAGGAGTTCCTACGAGCAGTACTTC
D: TRBD1; J: TRBJ2-1; size: -; V: TRBV6-1; CDR3: CASSEAMRTGNEQFF; DNA: TGTGCCAGCAGTGAAGCTATGAGGACAGGTAATGAGCAGTTCTTC
D: TRBD1; J: TRBJ2-7; size: few; V: TRBV14; CDR3: CARFRDRGYYEQYF; DNA: TGTGCCAGATTCCGGGACAGGGGGTACTACGAGCAGTACTTC
D: -; J: TRBJ1-5; size: many; V: TRBV4-1; CDR3: CASSLGKGGNNQPQHF; DNA: TGCGCCAGCAGCCTCGGGAAGGGGGGAAACAATCAGCCCCAGCATTTT
D: TRBD1; J: TRBJ1-4; size: few; V: TRBV20-1; CDR3: CSACGTGLNEKLFF; DNA: TGCAGTGCTTGTGGGACAGGGCTAAATGAAAAACTGTTTTTT
D: -; J: TRBJ2-1; size: -; V: TRBV7-2; CDR3: CASSPEGSSYNEQFF; DNA: TGTGCCAGCAGCCCGGAGGGGAGCTCCTACAATGAGCAGTTCTTC
D: -; J: TRBJ2-5; size: few; V: TRBV7-2; CDR3: CASSLMGPSSSETQYF; DNA: TGTGCCAGCAGCTTAATGGGGCCCTCATCCTCAGAGACCCAGTACTTC
D: -; J: TRBJ2-6; size: few; V: TRBV15; CDR3: CATSRGGANVLTF; DNA: TGTGCCACCAGCAGGGGTGGGGCCAACGTCCTGACTTTC
D: -; J: TRBJ1-1; size: many; V: TRBV12-3/TRBV12-4; CDR3: CASSSGSRGGTEAFF; DNA: TGTGCCAGCAGTTCAGGGTCACGGGGTGGCACTGAAGCTTTCTTT
D: -; J: TRBJ1-5; size: -; V: TRBV20-1; CDR3: CSARGPGGAQHF; DNA: TGCAGTGCTAGAGGGCCGGGAGGGGCCCAGCATTTT
D: -; J: TRBJ2-2; size: -; V: TRBV6-1; CDR3: CASRQAGNTGELFF; DNA: TGTGCCAGCCGACAAGCTGGAAACACCGGGGAGCTGTTTTTT
D: -; J: TRBJ2-1; size: few; V: TRBV7-8; CDR3: CASSLVLENEQFF; DNA: TGTGCCAGCAGCTTGGTTCTGGAGAATGAGCAGTTCTTC
D: -; J: TRBJ1-1; size: -; V: TRBV11-1; CDR3: CASSLRARNTEAFF; DNA: TGTGCCAGCAGCTTACGGGCTCGGAACACTGAAGCTTTCTTT
D: -; J: TRBJ1-1; size: -; V: TRBV5-4; CDR3: CASSLGSILNTEAFF; DNA: TGTGCCAGCAGCTTGGGCTCTATCCTGAACACTGAAGCTTTCTTT